This TCR beta chain was identified during a study of Ad26.COV2.S vaccination and SARS-CoV-2 variants. Study overall: Recipients of Ad26.COV2.S got it intramuscularly, once or twice 56 days apart. Study-level points and caveats: Greater spike-specific TCR breadth was seen in vaccine recipients than in placebo recipients.

Assay used: immunoSEQ multiplex PCR; TCRdb lists only in-frame clones, some missing. The profile shows roughly 320,000 clones, around 86% of them singletons. On this clone: The antigen is not known.

The CDR3 sequence is 17 residues long. Unmatched junction bases numbered 8, after V lost 4 bases and J lost 1 base. CDR1 is SGHTS, CDR2 YDEGEE, per germline. As for treatment: 15 to 20 received Ad26.COV2.S at low or high dose, single or two shots; five or six received placebo; per-sample allocation not given. It was on day 63 after the first vaccine or placebo injection that samples were taken. Its platform was an Ad26 vector, and its expressed antigen was Wuhan-strain SARS-CoV-2 spike. The source of this sequence is a person between 18 and 65 years old who received the Ad26.COV2.S COVID-19 vaccine or a placebo. Material: peripheral blood, obtained in a trial of Ad26.COV2.S vaccine versus placebo. The chain recombines TRBV5-8 with TRBJ1-1, with TRBD1 matching 12 bases. Here the CDR3 DNA reads TGTGCCAGCAGCAACCGGGACAGGGGGCGAGGGAACACTGAAGCTTTCTTT. As protein: CASSNRDRGRGNTEAFF.